A single sample is the source of the 23 T cell receptor beta chains below, sequenced in a study of identical twins. MiXCR was run by TCRdb on the 5' RACE reads, yielding one entry per CDR3 protein. The sample contains 1,800,000 or so distinct CDR3 sequences, less than 40% of which appear only once. Input material: cord blood. The receptors were sampled from a newborn girl in good health.

The J gene is TRBJ2-7, the V gene TRBV27; 7 nucleotides align to TRBD2. The germline gives CDR1 MNHEY, CDR2 SMNVEV (reference sequence). The CDR3 totals 16 residues. J lost 2 bases, V lost 0 bases, and 7 bases had no gene match. In DNA, the CDR3 is TGTGCCAGCAGTTTATCCCCCGGGACTACCCCCTACGAGCAGTACTTC. It yields the protein CASSLSPGTTPYEQYF.

This clonotype has more than one count but fewer than ten. V gene TRBV3-1 combines with J gene TRBJ2-3; D may match TRBD1 or TRBD2 (6 bases each). V lost 3 bases and J lost 7, with 26 bases in between. CDR3 length equals 18 residues. Germline values: CDR1 LGHDT, CDR2 YNNKEL (reference sequence). The CDR3 sequence is CASSQASSGATRFNTQYF. DNA of the CDR3: TGTGCCAGCAGCCAGGCGTCCTCGGGGGCCACACGATTCAATACGCAGTATTTT.

The J gene is TRBJ2-7, the V gene TRBV21-1; the DNA was not compared with TRBD1, the D call given in the table. TRBV21-1 is termed a pseudogene. CDR3 length: 18 residues. CDR3 DNA sequence: TGTGCCAGCAGCAAAAGGGACAGGGGTCATTCTATCATATACGAGCAGTACTTC. Residues: CASSKRDRGHSIIYEQYF.

This clonotype was seen more than once but under ten times. The rearrangement uses TRBV7-9 and TRBJ1-6, with 9 nucleotides matching TRBD1. The V and J ends lost 5 bases and 7 bases, in that order; junction bases with no gene match: 6. The length of the CDR3 is 15 residues. The germline V gene encodes CDR1 SEHNR and CDR2 FQNEAQ (reference sequence). The CDR3 is CASSQGDRANSPLHF. Here the CDR3 DNA reads TGTGCCAGCAGCCAAGGGGACAGGGCAAATTCACCCCTCCACTTT.

The chain employs TRBV20-1 and TRBJ2-1, with 10 nucleotides matching TRBD2. The V gene's germline CDR1 is DFQATT and CDR2 SNEGSKA (reference sequence). Unmatched junction bases numbered 5, after V lost 0 bases and J lost 6 bases. CDR3 length: 15 residues. The CDR3 nucleotides are TGCAGTGCTAGAGATGGGGGACTAGCGACCAATGAGCAGTTCTTC. Translated, it gives CSARDGGLATNEQFF.

This clonotype was observed a handful of times. V usage is TRBV7-9 and J usage is TRBJ1-1; D uncertain. The V end was cut by 1 base, the J end by 4 bases, with 13 bases between. Per germline, CDR1 SEHNR and CDR2 FQNEAQ (reference sequence). This CDR3 comprises 15 residues. The CDR3 region has the DNA TGTGCCAGCAGCTTAGAGGGAGTCTCCCTCACTGAAGCTTTCTTT. It is translated as CASSLEGVSLTEAFF.

The V gene is TRBV5-1, the J gene TRBJ2-7; the match to TRBD1 covers 8 bases. The CDR3 length is 17 residues. The trim removed 0 bases at V and 5 bases at J, leaving 13 bases unmatched. Germline lookup yields CDR1 SGHRS and CDR2 YFSETQ. The chain's CDR3 is CASSLDNIGQGWDEQYF. DNA of the CDR3: TGCGCCAGCAGCTTGGATAATATAGGACAGGGATGGGACGAGCAGTACTTC. Together with reference TRBV5-1 and TRBJ2-7, the CDR3 gives the full variable domain: KAGVTQTPRYLIKTRGQQVTLSCSPISGHRSVSWYQQTPGQGLQFLFEYFSETQRNKGNFPGRFSGRQFSNSRSEMNVSTLELGDSALYLCASSLDNIGQGWDEQYFGPGTRLTVT.

This chain uses TRBV20-1 with TRBJ2-7; 8 positions agree with TRBD2. The junction had 14 bases not matched to a gene; V was cut back by 8 bases and J by 2 bases. Germline CDR1 DFQATT, CDR2 SNEGSKA (reference sequence). CDR3 size: 15 residues. The CDR3 DNA reads as TGCAGTCCCCAGGGCTTGGGCGGGGGGCCCTACGAGCAGTACTTC. Translated: CSPQGLGGGPYEQYF.

This sequence joins TRBV7-6 and TRBJ2-7; D is uncertain. CDR1 and CDR2 from the germline V gene are SGHVS and FNYEAQ. This CDR3 has 14 residues. The ends were cut back, 5 bases at V and 5 bases at J, with 16 bases in the middle. In nucleotides, the CDR3 is TGTGCCAGCAGCCCTGCTGAGCCTCTTAACGAGCAGTACTTC. It translates to CASSPAEPLNEQYF.

V usage is TRBV29-1 and J usage is TRBJ1-1; tentatively, D is TRBD1 (6 bases). CDR1 is SQVTM, CDR2 ANQGSEA, per germline. The CDR3 covers 13 residues. Trimming took off 5 bases at V and 6 bases at J, with 16 bases between the two ends. The CDR3 is CSVKGGSRPEAFF. CDR3 nucleotide sequence: TGCAGCGTTAAGGGGGGGAGTCGCCCTGAAGCTTTCTTT.

This clonotype occurred a few times. Here the CDR3 reads CSARDLGTGNQPQHF. The CDR3 DNA sequence: TGCAGTGCTAGGGACCTAGGTACAGGCAATCAGCCCCAGCATTTT. The chain uses TRBV20-1 and TRBJ1-5; D uncertain. CDR3 length: 15 amino acids. Trimming took off 3 bases at V and 2 bases at J, with 14 bases between the two ends. Germline V gene lookup returns CDR1 DFQATT and CDR2 SNEGSKA (reference sequence).

The chain employs TRBV2 and TRBJ2-5; maybe TRBD1 (6 bases). With 4 bases removed from V and 5 bases from J, the gap between germline ends came to 14 bases. The CDR3 is 14 amino acids. Germline V lookup: CDR1 SNHLY, CDR2 FYNNEI. In DNA form, the CDR3 reads TGTGCCAGCAGTGGCGGACAGACGAGGGAGACCCAGTACTTC. Encoded protein: CASSGGQTRETQYF.

The chain employs TRBV28 and TRBJ1-5; no reliable D call. The germline V gene encodes CDR1 MDHEN and CDR2 SYDVKM. This CDR3 is 12 amino acids long. Trimming took off 8 bases at V and 4 bases at J, with 9 bases between the two ends. The CDR3 DNA is TGTGCCAGCTCCGTCCTGAATCAGCCCCAGCATTTT. Protein: CASSVLNQPQHF. Variable domain in full (rest from reference TRBV28 and TRBJ1-5): DVKVTQSSRYLVKRTGEKVFLECVQDMDHENMFWYRQDPGLGLRLIYFSYDVKMKEKGDIPEGYSVSREKKERFSLILESASTNQTSMYLCASSVLNQPQHFGDGTRLSIL.

This clonotype was seen a handful of times. The rearrangement links TRBV4-1 to TRBJ1-2; 7 nucleotides match TRBD1. J lost 3 bases, V lost 1 base, and 5 bases had no gene match. Per the germline V gene, CDR1 is MGHRA and CDR2 is YSYEKL. The CDR3 totals 15 residues. The CDR3: CASSQGPTGDYGYTF. The CDR3 DNA sequence: TGCGCCAGCAGCCAAGGTCCTACAGGGGACTATGGCTACACCTTC.

The DNA of the CDR3 is TGTGCCATCAGTGAGCCCTACAGGGGCCGTGGTGAAGCTTTCTTT. Translating gives CAISEPYRGRGEAFF. The gene calls are TRBV10-3 and TRBJ1-1; 7 bases are shared with TRBD1. V dropped 2 bases and J dropped 7; count of bases not matched to a gene: 10. The CDR3 length is 15 residues. In germline, CDR1 is ENHRY, CDR2 SYGVKD.

The V call is TRBV12-3 or TRBV12-4, the J call TRBJ2-7, with TRBD2 matching 9 bases. The CDR3 runs 17 residues. V gave up 3 bases and J gave up 0 bases; unmatched junction bases: 9. CDR3 residues: CASSLGLAGPSSYEQYF. The CDR3 region has the DNA TGTGCCAGCAGTTTGGGGCTAGCGGGGCCGAGCTCCTACGAGCAGTACTTC.

The V gene is TRBV29-1, the J gene TRBJ2-7; TRBD2 matches at 7 bases. With V trimmed by 6 bases and J by 6 bases, 5 bases remained unmatched. CDR1 and CDR2 (germline): SQVTM, ANQGSEA. The CDR3 totals 11 residues. The CDR3 DNA follows: TGCAGCGTAAGAGCGGGAACCGAGCAGTACTTC. Its translation: CSVRAGTEQYF.

This clonotype was counted only a few times. The V gene is TRBV3-1, the J gene TRBJ2-1; D may be TRBD2 (5 bases). CDR3 length: 18 residues. Deletions cut 4 bases from V and 5 bases from J, with 24 bases between. Looked up from germline, CDR1 is LGHDT and CDR2 is YNNKEL (reference sequence). CDR3 protein: CASSLSLLLEGGHNEQFF. DNA for the CDR3: TGTGCCAGCAGCCTCAGCCTCCTACTAGAAGGTGGGCACAATGAGCAGTTCTTC.

The genes are TRBV3-1 and TRBJ2-7; D ambiguous. The CDR3 spans 10 residues. Trimming removed 2 bases from V and 6 bases from J, with 2 bases in between. Per germline, CDR1 LGHDT and CDR2 YNNKEL (reference sequence). Written as DNA, the CDR3 is TGTGCCAGCAGCCAATTCGAGCAGTACTTC. Its protein is CASSQFEQYF.

The chain links TRBV14 to TRBJ1-2; tentative D call: TRBD1 (5 bases). Germline CDR1 reads SGHDN; CDR2 reads FVKESK. The CDR3 has 14 amino acids. V lost 4 bases and J lost 4, with 13 bases in between. The CDR3 region is CASSRSGIAYGYTF. As DNA, the CDR3 is TGTGCCAGCAGCCGTTCAGGGATCGCCTATGGCTACACCTTC. The full variable domain, with the rest looked up from reference TRBV14 and TRBJ1-2, is EAGVTQFPSHSVIEKGQTVTLRCDPISGHDNLYWYRRVMGKEIKFLLHFVKESKQDESGMPNNRFLAERTGGTYSTLKVQPAELEDSGVYFCASSRSGIAYGYTFGSGTRLTVV.

The rearrangement links TRBV20-1 to TRBJ2-7; 9 nucleotides agree with TRBD1. Germline V gene sequence: CDR1 DFQATT, CDR2 SNEGSKA (reference sequence). The CDR3 sequence is 12 residues long. With V trimmed by 5 bases and J by 5 bases, 4 bases remained unmatched. The CDR3 here is CSALRDRDEQYF. As DNA, the CDR3 is TGCAGTGCTCTCCGGGACAGGGACGAGCAGTACTTC.

This clonotype was seen more than once but under ten times. The chain couples TRBV20-1 to TRBJ2-1; 7 nucleotides agree with TRBD2. J lost 4 bases, V lost 6 bases, and 9 bases had no gene match. CDR3 length: 14 amino acids. From germline, CDR1 is DFQATT and CDR2 SNEGSKA (reference sequence). The CDR3 DNA sequence: TGCAGTGCCGGGGACTACCCACGGTACAATGAGCAGTTCTTC. This sequence encodes CSAGDYPRYNEQFF.

The chain's CDR3 is CATSDPLLTQYF. The CDR3 DNA reads as TGTGCCACCAGTGATCCCCTTCTGACCCAGTACTTC. This chain links TRBV24-1 with TRBJ2-5; D not resolved. Germline V gives CDR1 KGHDR, CDR2 SFDVKD. V was pared by 3 bases and J by 7 bases, with 8 bases between. The CDR3 runs to 12 residues.